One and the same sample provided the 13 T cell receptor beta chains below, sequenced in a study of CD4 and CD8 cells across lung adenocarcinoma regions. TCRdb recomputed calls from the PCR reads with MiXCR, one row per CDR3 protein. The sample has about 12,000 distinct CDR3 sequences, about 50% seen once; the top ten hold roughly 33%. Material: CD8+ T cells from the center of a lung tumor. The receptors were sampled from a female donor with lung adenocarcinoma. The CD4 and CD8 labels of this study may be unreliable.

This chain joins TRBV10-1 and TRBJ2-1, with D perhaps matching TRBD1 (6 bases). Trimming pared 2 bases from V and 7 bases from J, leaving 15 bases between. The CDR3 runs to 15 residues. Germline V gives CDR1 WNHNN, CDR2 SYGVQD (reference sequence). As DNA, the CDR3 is TGCGCCAGCAGTGAGGGGGACACTGAGTGGAATGAGCAGTTCTTC. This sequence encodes CASSEGDTEWNEQFF.

The CDR3 coding sequence is TGCGCCAGCAGTGAGCCCACCTACGAGCAGTACTTC. Encoded protein: CASSEPTYEQYF. The chain carries TRBV10-1 and TRBJ2-5; D not certain. The J call could be wrong; TRBJ2-7 is a better fit for the DNA end. Germline assignment: CDR1 WNHNN and CDR2 SYGVQD (reference sequence). This CDR3 is 12 amino acids long.

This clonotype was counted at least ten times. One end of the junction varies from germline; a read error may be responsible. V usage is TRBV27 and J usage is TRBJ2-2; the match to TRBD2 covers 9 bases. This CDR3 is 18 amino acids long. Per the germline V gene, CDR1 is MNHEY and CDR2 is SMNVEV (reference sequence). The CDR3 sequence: CASSISSIAGENTGELFF. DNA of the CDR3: TGTGCCAGCAGTATATCCTCTATAGCGGGGGAGAACACCGGGGAGCTGTTTTTT.

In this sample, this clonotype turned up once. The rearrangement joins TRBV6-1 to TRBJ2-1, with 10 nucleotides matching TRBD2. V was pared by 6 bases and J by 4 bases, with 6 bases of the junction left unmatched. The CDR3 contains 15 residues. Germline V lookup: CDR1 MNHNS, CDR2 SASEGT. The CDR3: CASRTGTSEYNEQFF. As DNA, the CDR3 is TGTGCCAGCAGGACCGGGACTAGCGAATACAATGAGCAGTTCTTC.

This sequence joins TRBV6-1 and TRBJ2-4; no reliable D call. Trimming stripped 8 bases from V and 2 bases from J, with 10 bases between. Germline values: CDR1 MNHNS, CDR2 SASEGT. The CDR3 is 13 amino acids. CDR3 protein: CASGRLPKNIQYF. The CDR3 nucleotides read TGTGCCAGCGGCCGTTTGCCCAAAAACATTCAGTACTTC.

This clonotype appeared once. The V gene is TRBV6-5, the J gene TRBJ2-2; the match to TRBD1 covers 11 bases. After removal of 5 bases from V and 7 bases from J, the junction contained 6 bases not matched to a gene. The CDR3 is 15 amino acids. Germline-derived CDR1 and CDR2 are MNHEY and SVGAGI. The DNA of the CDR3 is TGTGCCAGCAGTAACGGGGACAGGGGGAGCGGGGAGCTGTTTTTT. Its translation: CASSNGDRGSGELFF.

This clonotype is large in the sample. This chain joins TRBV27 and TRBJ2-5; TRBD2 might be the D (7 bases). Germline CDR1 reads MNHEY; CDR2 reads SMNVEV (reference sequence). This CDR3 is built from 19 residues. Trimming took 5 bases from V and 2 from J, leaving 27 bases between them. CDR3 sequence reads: CASSLFARGILGAQETQYF. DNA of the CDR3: TGTGCCAGCAGTCTCTTTGCGCGGGGGATCCTGGGGGCACAAGAGACCCAGTACTTC.

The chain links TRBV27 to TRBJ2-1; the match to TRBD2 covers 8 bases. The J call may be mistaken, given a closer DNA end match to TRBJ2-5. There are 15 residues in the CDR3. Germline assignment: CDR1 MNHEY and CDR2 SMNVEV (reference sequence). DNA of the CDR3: TGTGCCAGCAGTTTGTCCGGGAGGGCCTCGAAGACCCAGTACTTC. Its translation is CASSLSGRASKTQYF.

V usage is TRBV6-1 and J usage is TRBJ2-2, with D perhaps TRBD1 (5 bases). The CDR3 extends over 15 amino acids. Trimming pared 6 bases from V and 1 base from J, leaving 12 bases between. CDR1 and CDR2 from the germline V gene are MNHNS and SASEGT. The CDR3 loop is CASSWGRGNTGELFF. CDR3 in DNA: TGTGCCAGCAGCTGGGGCAGAGGGAACACCGGGGAGCTGTTTTTT.

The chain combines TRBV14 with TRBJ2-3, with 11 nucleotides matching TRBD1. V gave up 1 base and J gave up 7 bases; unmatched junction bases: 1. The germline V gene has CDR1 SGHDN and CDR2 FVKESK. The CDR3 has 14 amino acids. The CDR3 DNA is TGTGCCAGCAGCCAAGGGACAGGGGGCCATACGCAGTATTTT. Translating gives CASSQGTGGHTQYF.

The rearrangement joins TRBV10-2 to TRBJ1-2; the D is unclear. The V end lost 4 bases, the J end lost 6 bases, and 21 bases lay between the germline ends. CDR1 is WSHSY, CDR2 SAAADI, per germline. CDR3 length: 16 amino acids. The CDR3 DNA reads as TGCGCCAGCAGTGTGAGTGTTCATGGCCAACTACATGGCTACACCTTC. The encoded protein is CASSVSVHGQLHGYTF.

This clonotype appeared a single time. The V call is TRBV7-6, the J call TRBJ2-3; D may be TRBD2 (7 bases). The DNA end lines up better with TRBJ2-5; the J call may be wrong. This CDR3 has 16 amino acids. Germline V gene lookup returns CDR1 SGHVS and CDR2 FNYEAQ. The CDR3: CASGPGGGASTDTQYF. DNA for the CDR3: TGTGCCAGCGGCCCTGGCGGGGGCGCCAGCACAGATACCCAGTACTTC.

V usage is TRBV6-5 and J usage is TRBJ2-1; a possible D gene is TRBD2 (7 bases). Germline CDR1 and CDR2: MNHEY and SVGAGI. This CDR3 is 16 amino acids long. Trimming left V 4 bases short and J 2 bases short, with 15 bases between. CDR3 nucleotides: TGTGCCAGCAGTTCGTTTCTAGGGGGGGCCTACAATGAGCAGTTCTTC. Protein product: CASSSFLGGAYNEQFF.